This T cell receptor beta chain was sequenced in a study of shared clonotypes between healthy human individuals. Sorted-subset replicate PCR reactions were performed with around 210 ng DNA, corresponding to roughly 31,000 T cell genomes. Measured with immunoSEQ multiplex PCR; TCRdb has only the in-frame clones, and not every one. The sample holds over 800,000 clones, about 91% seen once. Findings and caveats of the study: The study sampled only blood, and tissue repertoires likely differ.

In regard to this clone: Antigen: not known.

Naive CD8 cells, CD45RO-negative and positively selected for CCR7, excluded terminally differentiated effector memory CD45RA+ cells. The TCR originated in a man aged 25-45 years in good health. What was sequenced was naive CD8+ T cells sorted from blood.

CDR3 loop: CASSARDTNEKLFF. The CDR3, as DNA: TGTGCCAGCAGTGCGAGGGACACTAATGAAAAACTGTTTTTT. The chain is built from TRBV2 and TRBJ1-4; possible D gene TRBD1, 5 bases. The CDR3 runs 14 residues. CDR1 is SNHLY and CDR2 is FYNNEI in the germline V gene. Trimming removed 4 bases from V and 2 bases from J, with 8 bases in between.